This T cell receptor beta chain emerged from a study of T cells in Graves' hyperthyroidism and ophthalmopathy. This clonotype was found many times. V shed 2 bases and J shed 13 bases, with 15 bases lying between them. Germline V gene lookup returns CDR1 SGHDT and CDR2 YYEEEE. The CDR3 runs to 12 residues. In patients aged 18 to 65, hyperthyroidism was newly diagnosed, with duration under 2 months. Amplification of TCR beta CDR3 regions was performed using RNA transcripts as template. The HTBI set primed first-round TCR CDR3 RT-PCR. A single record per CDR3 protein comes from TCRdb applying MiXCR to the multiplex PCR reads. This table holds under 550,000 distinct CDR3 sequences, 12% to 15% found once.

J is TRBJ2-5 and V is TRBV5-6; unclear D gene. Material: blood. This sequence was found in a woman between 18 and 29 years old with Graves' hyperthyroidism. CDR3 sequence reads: CASSFWSTIWYF. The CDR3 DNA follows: TGTGCCAGCAGCTTTTGGTCGACAATTTGGTACTTC.